The 24 T cell receptor beta chains below come from one sample, sequenced in a study of CD8 T cells in ankylosing spondylitis. TCRdb redid the calling of the 5' RACE reads with MiXCR, one entry per CDR3 protein. This table has about 160,000 distinct CDR3 sequences, around 8.9% appearing once. Sequencing input: blood, either unsorted or a sorted T cell fraction (not recorded which). The source is a female donor with ankylosing spondylitis or in good health (not recorded which).

This clonotype was seen repeatedly, ten times or more. The chain joins TRBV9 to TRBJ2-1; 9 bases agree with TRBD2. CDR1 SGDLS and CDR2 YYNGEE come from the germline V gene. This CDR3 has 15 residues. Germline trimming cut 4 bases from V and 5 bases from J; bases unmatched to any gene: 7. CDR3 sequence (DNA): TGTGCCAGCAGCTCCTGGACTAGCGCCGACAATGAGCAGTTCTTC. This translates into CASSSWTSADNEQFF.

The sample holds a few counts of this clonotype. The chain links TRBV4-3 to TRBJ1-1; TRBD1 might be the D (5 bases). V was pared by 0 bases and J by 0 bases, with 17 bases between. Per the germline V gene, CDR1 is LGHNA and CDR2 is YSLEER. The CDR3 consists of 18 residues. The CDR3 sequence: CASSQDPDSGWMNTEAFF. The DNA for the CDR3 is TGCGCCAGCAGCCAAGATCCCGACAGTGGATGGATGAACACTGAAGCTTTCTTT.

This chain links TRBV2 with TRBJ2-7; 9 nucleotides align to TRBD1. The CDR3 loop spans 15 amino acids. Germline V gene data show CDR1 as SNHLY and CDR2 as FYNNEI. J lost 7 bases, V lost 1 base, and 8 bases had no gene match. The CDR3 DNA sequence: TGTGCCAGCAGTGAAGGGGGACAGGGCTCGGGGGAGCAGTACTTC. Its protein product is CASSEGGQGSGEQYF. Drawing the rest from reference TRBV2 and TRBJ2-7, the complete variable domain is EPEVTQTPSHQVTQMGQEVILRCVPISNHLYFYWYRQILGQKVEFLVSFYNNEISEKSEIFDDQFSVERPDGSNFTLKIRSTKLEDSAMYFCASSEGGQGSGEQYFGPGTRLTVT.

This clonotype was seen more than once but under ten times. The V call is TRBV28, the J call TRBJ2-7; tentative D call: TRBD2 (6 bases). Per germline, CDR1 MDHEN and CDR2 SYDVKM. Trimming left V 4 bases short and J 2 bases short, with 9 bases between. The CDR3 runs 13 residues. The CDR3 coding sequence is TGTGCCAGCAGTTGGCGGGACCCCTACGAGCAGTACTTC. This encodes CASSWRDPYEQYF.

This clonotype was picked up a small number of times. The chain employs TRBV28 and TRBJ2-7; TRBD1 agrees at 7 bases. Germline CDR1 and CDR2: MDHEN and SYDVKM. This CDR3 comprises 14 residues. V was clipped by 5 bases and J by 5 bases; unmatched bases: 9. The CDR3 loop reads CASSPDRVVDEQYF. CDR3 sequence (DNA): TGTGCCAGCAGTCCAGACAGGGTGGTAGACGAGCAGTACTTC.

The chain has TRBV20-1 and TRBJ2-2; perhaps TRBD2 as D (6 bases). CDR3 length: 15 amino acids. Per the germline V gene, CDR1 is DFQATT and CDR2 is SNEGSKA (reference sequence). Trimming left V 2 bases short and J 8 bases short, with 18 bases between. CDR3 in amino acids: CSARRGGAPLGELFF. In nucleotides, the CDR3 is TGCAGTGCTAGAAGGGGAGGAGCTCCCCTGGGGGAGCTGTTTTTT.

This clonotype was detected a few times. V and J are TRBV27 and TRBJ2-7; D unclear. From germline, CDR1 is MNHEY and CDR2 SMNVEV (reference sequence). V lost 0 bases and J lost 0, with 12 bases in between. CDR3 size: 16 residues. The chain's CDR3 is CASSLSASLISYEQYF. In nucleotides, the CDR3 is TGTGCCAGCAGTTTATCGGCCAGCCTGATCTCCTACGAGCAGTACTTC.

There are a few counts of this clonotype. The rearrangement uses TRBV27 and TRBJ2-7, with 8 bases lining up with TRBD1. The trim removed 5 bases at V and 2 bases at J, leaving 11 bases unmatched. Germline V gene sequence: CDR1 MNHEY, CDR2 SMNVEV (reference sequence). The CDR3 extends over 16 amino acids. The CDR3 is CASSPPDRVSPYEQYF. CDR3 sequence (DNA): TGTGCCAGCAGTCCCCCGGACAGGGTCTCCCCCTACGAGCAGTACTTC.

This clonotype appeared many times. The chain has TRBV12-3 or TRBV12-4 and TRBJ1-5, with TRBD1 as a possible D gene (6 bases). With 3 bases removed from V and 5 bases from J, the gap between germline ends came to 17 bases. CDR3 size: 16 residues. Here the CDR3 DNA reads TGTGCCAGCAGTTTCGATGGACAGACTGGGGATCAGCCCCAGCATTTT. As protein: CASSFDGQTGDQPQHF.

This clonotype was seen many times. The rearrangement links TRBV4-2 to TRBJ1-1; D ambiguous. CDR1 and CDR2 from the germline V gene are LGHNA and YNFKEQ. The CDR3 sequence is 14 residues long. Trimming left V 1 base short and J 6 bases short, with 12 bases between. The CDR3 spells CASSQGAVWSEAFF. CDR3 nucleotides: TGTGCCAGCAGCCAAGGCGCTGTATGGTCTGAAGCTTTCTTT.

This clonotype was detected many times. The genes are TRBV7-9 and TRBJ2-7, with TRBD1 matching over 7 bases. Germline V gene lookup returns CDR1 SEHNR and CDR2 FQNEAQ (reference sequence). V gave up 5 bases and J gave up 5 bases; unmatched junction bases: 6. The CDR3 extends over 13 amino acids. CDR3 DNA sequence: TGTGCCAGCAGCCCTACCGACAGGGACGAGCAGTACTTC. Translated, it gives CASSPTDRDEQYF.

This clonotype was counted ten times or more. J is TRBJ2-5 and V is TRBV29-1; weak D call: TRBD2 (6 bases). Germline V gives CDR1 SQVTM, CDR2 ANQGSEA. The CDR3 is 13 amino acids. The germline V and J ends were trimmed by 4 bases and 5 bases, with 14 bases remaining between them. The CDR3 coding sequence is TGCAGCGTTGTTGGAGGGGTAGTGGAGACCCAGTACTTC. This encodes CSVVGGVVETQYF.

This clonotype was recorded a few times. A read error may account for a junction end that differs from germline. The rearrangement uses TRBV4-1 and TRBJ1-1; 7 bases match TRBD1. This CDR3 is built from 12 residues. The V gene's germline CDR1 is MGHRA and CDR2 YSYEKL. CDR3 loop: CASSHQTGRHQF. The CDR3 nucleotides read TGCGCCAGCAGCCATCAGACAGGGCGTCACCAATTT.

This clonotype has just a few counts. This sequence joins TRBV20-1 and TRBJ2-1; perhaps TRBD2 as D (5 bases). Germline V lookup: CDR1 DFQATT, CDR2 SNEGSKA (reference sequence). The V gene lost 6 bases and the J gene lost 4 bases, with 19 bases spanning the gap. The CDR3 loop spans 15 amino acids. The CDR3 region has the DNA TGCAGTGCATCAGACGGTGCGGAGGTGTACAATGAGCAGTTCTTC. Translated, it gives CSASDGAEVYNEQFF.

The rearrangement uses TRBV3-1 and TRBJ2-3, with D possibly TRBD2 on 5 matching bases. The ends were cut back, 0 bases at V and 0 bases at J, with 10 bases in the middle. CDR1 is LGHDT, CDR2 YNNKEL, per germline (reference sequence). This CDR3 is 16 amino acids long. The CDR3 DNA reads as TGTGCCAGCAGCCAAGACGACGGGGAAAGCACAGATACGCAGTATTTT. This encodes CASSQDDGESTDTQYF.

The chain employs TRBV6-5 and TRBJ2-1; 7 bases align to TRBD1. After removal of 2 bases from V and 3 bases from J, the junction contained 7 bases not matched to a gene. The CDR3 is 16 residues long. Germline V gene data show CDR1 as MNHEY and CDR2 as SVGAGI. CDR3 nucleotide sequence: TGTGCCAGCAGTTACCGACCCGGGGACAGCTACAATGAGCAGTTCTTC. Translation gives CASSYRPGDSYNEQFF.

This clonotype was counted only a few times. This chain links TRBV5-4 with TRBJ2-7; D unresolved. From germline, CDR1 is SGHNT and CDR2 YYREEE (reference sequence). This CDR3 has 13 amino acids. The germline V and J ends were trimmed by 3 bases and 4 bases, with 11 bases remaining between them. The CDR3 loop reads CASSSAPEYEQYF. The DNA for the CDR3 is TGTGCCAGCAGCTCTGCCCCCGAATACGAGCAGTACTTC.

Only a few counts were recorded for this clonotype. The chain couples TRBV27 to TRBJ2-7, with TRBD1 matching 7 bases. The CDR3 extends over 14 amino acids. Looked up from germline, CDR1 is MNHEY and CDR2 is SMNVEV (reference sequence). V trimming: 3 bases; J trimming: 0 bases; junction bases outside the gene matches: 2. In DNA, the CDR3 is TGTGCCAGCAGTTTGTGGGACAGCTCCTACGAGCAGTACTTC. The encoded protein is CASSLWDSSYEQYF.

This chain connects TRBV27 to TRBJ2-1; 9 bases map to TRBD2. CDR1 and CDR2 from the germline V gene are MNHEY and SMNVEV (reference sequence). The trim removed 5 bases at V and 7 bases at J, leaving 6 bases unmatched. The CDR3 runs 14 residues. This CDR3 is CASSISGSLNEQFF. In DNA form, the CDR3 reads TGTGCCAGCAGTATTAGCGGGAGTCTTAATGAGCAGTTCTTC.

This clonotype was observed a few times. This chain joins TRBV6-2 or TRBV6-3 and TRBJ1-6; D is unresolved. Deletions cut 5 bases from V and 10 bases from J, with 12 bases between. From germline, CDR1 is MNHEY and CDR2 SVGEGT. This CDR3 contains 13 residues. Written as DNA, the CDR3 is TGTGCCAGCAGTCCGGGAAGTCGGTCACCCCTCCACTTT. This translates into CASSPGSRSPLHF.

This clonotype was counted a few times. This chain uses TRBV9 with TRBJ2-3, with D perhaps TRBD1 or TRBD2 (6 bases each). The CDR3 loop spans 16 amino acids. Germline CDR1 reads SGDLS; CDR2 reads YYNGEE. Trimming removed 2 bases at V and 3 bases at J, with 16 bases between. The CDR3 region is CASSVLGGLRTDTQYF. The CDR3, as DNA: TGTGCCAGCAGCGTCCTAGGGGGACTGAGAACAGATACGCAGTATTTT.

This clonotype was found once. This rearrangement joins TRBV19 to TRBJ2-3; the D gene is possibly TRBD1 (6 bases). The CDR3 has 13 residues. The V end was cut by 11 bases, the J end by 4 bases, with 16 bases between. Germline-derived CDR1 and CDR2 are LNHDA and SQIVND (reference sequence). The CDR3 loop reads CASLKQGSDTQYF. CDR3 DNA sequence: TGTGCCTCACTTAAACAGGGTTCAGATACGCAGTATTTT.

This clonotype was observed a few times. The rearrangement links TRBV9 to TRBJ2-7; TRBD2 matches at 11 bases. This CDR3 comprises 14 residues. J was trimmed by 4 bases and V by 3 bases; bases with no gene match: 3. CDR1 is SGDLS, CDR2 YYNGEE, per germline. CDR3 sequence (DNA): TGTGCCAGCAGCGGCGGACTAGCGGGTTACGAGCAGTACTTC. This gives the protein CASSGGLAGYEQYF. The variable domain in full, completed from reference TRBV9 and TRBJ2-7, reads DSGVTQTPKHLITATGQRVTLRCSPRSGDLSVYWYQQSLDQGLQFLIQYYNGEERAKGNILERFSAQQFPDLHSELNLSSLELGDSALYFCASSGGLAGYEQYFGPGTRLTVT.

The V gene is TRBV2, the J gene TRBJ2-7, with 15 nucleotides matching TRBD2. The V gene's germline CDR1 is SNHLY and CDR2 FYNNEI. V trimming: 7 bases; J trimming: 4 bases; junction bases outside the gene matches: 8. The length of the CDR3 is 16 residues. Here the CDR3 DNA reads TGTGCCAGCAAGGGACTAGCGGGAGGCCTGGGGTACGAGCAGTACTTC. Encoded protein: CASKGLAGGLGYEQYF.